Listed below are T cell receptor beta chains from one sample, sequenced in a study of tumour-infiltrating T cells in Burkitt lymphoma. Sequencing used immunoSEQ multiplex PCR; TCRdb keeps in-frame clones, though not all of them. This table holds more than 5,500 clones, over 9.5% found once. The source material was tumor tissue. Receptors originate from a human donor with diffuse large B-cell lymphoma. Both conserved end residues are part of each CDR3. The order of the fields is D gene, CDR3 length, clone size, J gene, V gene, CDR3 DNA, CDR3 protein. A D gene is named only where the DNA matches it firmly. The size entry is marked missing in some rows and otherwise reads once, few, many or a size class.

>.|18|.|TRBJ2-3|TRBV4-1
TGCGCCAGCAGCCACAACAGTGGAGGGGGGGCCATAACAGATACGCAGTATTTT
CASSHNSGGGAITDTQYF
>.|13|few|TRBJ2-7|TRBV6-5
TGTGCCAGCAGTTACAGGTTTCCGAATGAGCAGTACTTC
CASSYRFPNEQYF
>TRBD1|15|few|TRBJ1-4|TRBV6-4
TGTGCCAGCAGTGCTTCAGGAAACAGGGGAGAAAAACTGTTTTTT
CASSASGNRGEKLFF
>.|15|few|TRBJ1-1|TRBV18
TGTGCCAGCTCACCACCGGGGGGAGTGAACACTGAAGCTTTCTTT
CASSPPGGVNTEAFF
>.|15|.|TRBJ1-1|TRBV27
TGTGCCAGCAGTCCCGTGGGACCGCTGAACACTGAAGCTTTCTTT
CASSPVGPLNTEAFF
>.|15|.|TRBJ1-5|TRBV30
TGTGCCTGGATGGGTCAGGGATCGGGCAATCAGCCCCAGCATTTT
CAWMGQGSGNQPQHF
>.|14|.|TRBJ1-5|TRBV18
TGTGCCAGCTCACCGGTGCAGGGGTATCAGCCCCAGCATTTT
CASSPVQGYQPQHF
>.|15|few|TRBJ2-7|TRBV7-2
TGTGCCAGCAGCTTACTGACAGGATACTCCTACGAGCAGTACTTC
CASSLLTGYSYEQYF
>TRBD1|15|.|TRBJ2-2|TRBV5-4
TGTGCCAGCAGCCGGGACAGGGTCAACACCGGGGAGCTGTTTTTT
CASSRDRVNTGELFF
>.|14|.|TRBJ2-7|TRBV19
TGTGCCAGTAGAACGTCAGGGGCCCCGGGCGAGCAGTACTTC
CASRTSGAPGEQYF
>.|14|.|TRBJ1-5|TRBV15
TGTGCCACCAGTAGGGATTATAGCAATCAGCCCCAGCATTTT
CATSRDYSNQPQHF
>.|15|.|TRBJ1-6|TRBV13
TGTGCCAGCAGCGTGGGGACATCCTATAATTCACCCCTCCACTTT
CASSVGTSYNSPLHF
>.|12|few|TRBJ1-2|TRBV28
TGTGCCAGCAGTTTATATGGCTATGGCTACACCTTC
CASSLYGYGYTF
>.|14|.|TRBJ1-1|TRBV6-6
TGTGCCAGCACCCAGGGTCTTGGAGGTACTGAAGCTTTCTTT
CASTQGLGGTEAFF
>.|15|few|TRBJ2-6|TRBV5-1
TGCGCCAGCAGCTTTAACCGGGGTGGGGCCAACGTCCTGACTTTC
CASSFNRGGANVLTF
>.|16|few|TRBJ2-2|TRBV2
TGTGCCAGCAGTGAAGTGGGGGTCCCGAACACCGGGGAGCTGTTTTTT
CASSEVGVPNTGELFF
>.|15|.|TRBJ2-7|TRBV6-5
TGTGCCAGCAGTTACGGACCGCTTAGCTCCTACGAGCAGTACTTC
CASSYGPLSSYEQYF
>.|14|few|TRBJ1-2|TRBV7-8
TGTGCCAGCAGCTCCTATAAGGACGGGTATGGCTACACCTTC
CASSSYKDGYGYTF
>.|12|.|TRBJ1-4|TRBV6-5
TGTGCCAGCAGGGGGGGTGGGGAAAAACTGTTTTTT
CASRGGGEKLFF
>.|12|few|TRBJ1-4|TRBV28
TGTGCCAGCAGCCCCACCTATGAAAAACTGTTTTTT
CASSPTYEKLFF
>.|16|few|TRBJ2-6|TRBV9
TGTGCCAGCAGCTTCACAGGTACCTCTGGGGCCAACGTCCTGACTTTC
CASSFTGTSGANVLTF
>.|15|few|TRBJ2-7|TRBV7-9
TGTGCCAGCGGGTTAGGGACCGTTAGTATCTACGAGCAGTACTTC
CASGLGTVSIYEQYF
>.|16|few|TRBJ2-3|TRBV30
TGTGCCTGGAGTCTCATCGCAGGTCTTATCTCAGATACGCAGTATTTT
CAWSLIAGLISDTQYF
>.|13|few|TRBJ1-2|TRBV5-6
TGTGCCAGCAGCCCTGGACAGAACTATGGCTACACCTTC
CASSPGQNYGYTF
>.|12|.|TRBJ1-3|TRBV9
TGTGCCAGCAGCGCATCTGGAAACACCATATATTTT
CASSASGNTIYF
>.|12|few|TRBJ2-7|TRBV5-4
TGTGCCAGCAGCTTGTCCACCGCCGAGCAGTACTTC
CASSLSTAEQYF
>TRBD1|13|few|TRBJ1-2|TRBV29-1
TGCAGCGTTGTAAGGACAGGGGGCTATGGCTACACCTTC
CSVVRTGGYGYTF
>.|15|.|TRBJ1-5|TRBV18
TGTGCCAGCTCACCGGGACCGGGGGTCAATCAGCCCCAGCATTTT
CASSPGPGVNQPQHF
>.|13|few|TRBJ1-2|TRBV25-1
TGTGCCAGCAGTGTTTCAGGACAAGGAGGCTACACCTTC
CASSVSGQGGYTF
>.|16|.|TRBJ1-2|TRBV4-1
TGCGCCAGCAGCCTAGGTCCCGGGACAACGAACTATGGCTACACCTTC
CASSLGPGTTNYGYTF